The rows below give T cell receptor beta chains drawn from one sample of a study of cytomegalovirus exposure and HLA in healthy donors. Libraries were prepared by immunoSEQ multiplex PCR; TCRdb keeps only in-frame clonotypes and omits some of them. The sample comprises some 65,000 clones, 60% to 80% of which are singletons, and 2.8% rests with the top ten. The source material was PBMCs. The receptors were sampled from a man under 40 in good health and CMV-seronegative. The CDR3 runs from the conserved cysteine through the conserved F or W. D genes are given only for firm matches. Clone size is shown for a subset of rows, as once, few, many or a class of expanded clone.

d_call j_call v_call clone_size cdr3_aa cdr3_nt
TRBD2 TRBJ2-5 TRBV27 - CASSFERGETQYF TGTGCCAGCAGTTTCGAGCGGGGGGAGACCCAGTACTTC
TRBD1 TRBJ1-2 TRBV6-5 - CATKPGTGFNYGYTF TGTGCCACCAAACCCGGGACAGGGTTCAACTATGGCTACACCTTC
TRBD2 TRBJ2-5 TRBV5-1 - CASSSGTSRETQYF TGCGCCAGCAGCTCCGGGACTAGCAGGGAGACCCAGTACTTC
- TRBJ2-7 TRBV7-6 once CASSLAGGAREQYF TGTGCCAGCAGCCTCGCTGGGGGCGCGCGGGAGCAGTACTTC
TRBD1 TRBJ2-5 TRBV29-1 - CSVDPGQEKVQETQYF TGCAGCGTTGACCCGGGACAGGAAAAGGTCCAAGAGACCCAGTACTTC
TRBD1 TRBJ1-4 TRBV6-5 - CASSTGQGYEKLFF TGTGCCAGCAGTACCGGACAGGGGTATGAAAAACTGTTTTTT
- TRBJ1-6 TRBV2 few CASSDPLVSSYNSPLHF TGTGCCAGCAGTGATCCCCTGGTGAGCTCCTATAATTCACCCCTCCACTTT
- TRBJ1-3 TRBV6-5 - CASGDSGDTIYF TGTGCCAGCGGGGATTCAGGGGACACCATATATTTT
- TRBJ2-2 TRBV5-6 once CASSFTRNTGELFF TGTGCCAGCAGCTTTACGAGGAACACCGGGGAGCTGTTTTTT
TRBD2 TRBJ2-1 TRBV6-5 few CASSYSLILGGNEQFF TGTGCCAGCAGTTACTCCCTGATACTCGGGGGGAATGAGCAGTTCTTC
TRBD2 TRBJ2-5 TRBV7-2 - CASSLIGGGETQYF TGTGCCAGCAGCTTGATTGGCGGGGGAGAGACCCAGTACTTC
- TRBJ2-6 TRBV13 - CASSLVGGSGANVLTF TGTGCCAGCAGCTTAGTAGGGGGCTCTGGGGCCAACGTCCTGACTTTC
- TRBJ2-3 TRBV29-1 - CSVDHPGTDTQYF TGCAGCGTGGACCATCCGGGGACAGATACGCAGTATTTT
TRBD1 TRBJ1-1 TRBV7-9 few CASSLETGGWTEAFF TGTGCCAGCAGCTTAGAAACAGGGGGCTGGACTGAAGCTTTCTTT
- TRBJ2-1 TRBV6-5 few CASSRTNNEQFF TGTGCCAGCAGCCGAACTAACAATGAGCAGTTCTTC
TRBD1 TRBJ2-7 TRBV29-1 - CSTRGTGVDEQYF TGCAGCACCCGCGGGACAGGGGTTGACGAGCAGTACTTC
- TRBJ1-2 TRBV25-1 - CASSLPGVSGYTF TGTGCCAGCAGTCTCCCGGGGGTTAGTGGCTACACCTTC
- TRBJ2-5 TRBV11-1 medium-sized CASSYMTGLQETQYF TGTGCCAGCAGCTATATGACAGGCCTACAAGAGACCCAGTACTTC
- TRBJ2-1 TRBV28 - CASSLGSLQYEQFF TGTGCCAGCAGTTTGGGCAGTTTACAATATGAGCAGTTCTTC
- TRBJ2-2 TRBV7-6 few CASSIPRSSTGELFF TGTGCCAGCAGCATACCCCGATCCAGCACCGGGGAGCTGTTTTTT
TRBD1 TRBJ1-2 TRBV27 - CASSSSGGDGYTF TGTGCCAGCAGTTCTTCAGGGGGAGATGGCTACACCTTC
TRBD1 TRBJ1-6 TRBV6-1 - CASSPDREVSPLHF TGTGCCAGCAGCCCTGACAGGGAAGTATCACCCCTCCACTTT
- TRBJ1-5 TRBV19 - CASTQDSFSNQPQHF TGTGCCAGTACCCAAGACTCATTTAGCAATCAGCCCCAGCATTTT
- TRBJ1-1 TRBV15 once CATSEGTEAFF TGTGCCACCTCGGAGGGCACTGAAGCTTTCTTT
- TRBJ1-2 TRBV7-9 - CASSFQTDIYTF TGTGCCAGCAGCTTTCAAACGGACATCTACACCTTC
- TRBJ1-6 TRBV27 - CASSLNGGGNSPLHF TGTGCCAGCAGTTTAAATGGGGGCGGGAATTCACCCCTCCACTTT